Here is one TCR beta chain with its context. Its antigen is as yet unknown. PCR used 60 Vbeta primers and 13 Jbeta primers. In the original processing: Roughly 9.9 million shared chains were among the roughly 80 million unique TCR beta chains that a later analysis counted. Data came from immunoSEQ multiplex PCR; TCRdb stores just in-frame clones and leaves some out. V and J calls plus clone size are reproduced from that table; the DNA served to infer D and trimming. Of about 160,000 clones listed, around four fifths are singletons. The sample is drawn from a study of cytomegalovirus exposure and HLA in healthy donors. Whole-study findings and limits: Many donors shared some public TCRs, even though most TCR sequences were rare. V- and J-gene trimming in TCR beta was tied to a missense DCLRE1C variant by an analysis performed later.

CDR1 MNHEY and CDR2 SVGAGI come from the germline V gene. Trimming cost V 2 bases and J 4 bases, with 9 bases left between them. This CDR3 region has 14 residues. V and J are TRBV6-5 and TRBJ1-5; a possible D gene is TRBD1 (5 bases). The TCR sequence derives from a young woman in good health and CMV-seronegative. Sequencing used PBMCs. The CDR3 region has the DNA TGTGCCAGCAGTTACGGGGGGGGAAATCAGCCCCAGCATTTT. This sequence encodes CASSYGGGNQPQHF.